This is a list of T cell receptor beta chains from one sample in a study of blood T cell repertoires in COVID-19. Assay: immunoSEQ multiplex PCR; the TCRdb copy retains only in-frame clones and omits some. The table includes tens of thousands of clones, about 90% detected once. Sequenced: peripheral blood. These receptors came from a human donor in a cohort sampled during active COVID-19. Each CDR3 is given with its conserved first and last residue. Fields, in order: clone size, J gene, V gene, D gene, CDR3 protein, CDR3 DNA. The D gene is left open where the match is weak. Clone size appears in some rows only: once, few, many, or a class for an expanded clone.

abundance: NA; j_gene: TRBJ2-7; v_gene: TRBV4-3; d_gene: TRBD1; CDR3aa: CASSQEILPGQGAREQYF; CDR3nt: TGCGCCAGCAGCCAAGAAATACTTCCGGGACAGGGGGCTCGGGAGCAGTACTTC
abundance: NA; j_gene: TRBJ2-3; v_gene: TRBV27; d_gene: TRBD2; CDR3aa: CASSLTSGTGMQYF; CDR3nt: TGTGCCAGCAGTTTAACTAGCGGGACGGGGATGCAGTATTTT
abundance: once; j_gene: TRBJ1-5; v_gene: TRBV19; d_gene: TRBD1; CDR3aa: CASREQGVSNQPQHF; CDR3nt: TGTGCCAGTAGGGAGCAGGGGGTTAGCAATCAGCCCCAGCATTTT
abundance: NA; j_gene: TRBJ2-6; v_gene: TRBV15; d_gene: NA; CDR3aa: CATTAVTGANVLTF; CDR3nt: TGTGCCACCACAGCGGTTACGGGGGCCAACGTCCTGACTTTC
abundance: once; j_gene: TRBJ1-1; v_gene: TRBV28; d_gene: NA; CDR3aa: CASSLSRTEAFF; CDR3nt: TGTGCCAGCAGTTTATCCAGGACTGAAGCTTTCTTT
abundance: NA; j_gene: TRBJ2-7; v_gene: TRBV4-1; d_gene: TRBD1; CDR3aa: CASSHPDRGFYEQYF; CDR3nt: TGCGCCAGCAGCCACCCGGACAGGGGGTTTTACGAGCAGTACTTC
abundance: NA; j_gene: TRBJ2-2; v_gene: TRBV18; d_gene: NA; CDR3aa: CASSRPGGSTGELFF; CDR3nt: TGTGCCAGCTCTCGCCCTGGGGGGAGCACCGGGGAGCTGTTTTTT
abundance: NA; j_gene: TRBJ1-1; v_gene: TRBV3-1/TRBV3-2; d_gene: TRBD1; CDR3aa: CASSQGDRGLGTEAFF; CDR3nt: TGTGCCAGCAGCCAGGGGGACAGGGGGCTAGGCACTGAAGCTTTCTTT
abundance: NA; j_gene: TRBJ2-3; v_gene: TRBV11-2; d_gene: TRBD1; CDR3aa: CASSRRGQGADTQYF; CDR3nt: TGTGCCAGCAGCCGACGCGGACAGGGGGCAGATACGCAGTATTTT
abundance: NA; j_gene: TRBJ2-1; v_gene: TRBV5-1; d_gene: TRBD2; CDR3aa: CASSLTSGRAREDEQFF; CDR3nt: TGCGCCAGCAGCTTGACAAGCGGGAGGGCCAGGGAGGATGAGCAGTTCTTC
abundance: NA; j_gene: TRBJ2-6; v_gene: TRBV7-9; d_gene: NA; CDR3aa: CASSPTPPGAFSGANVLTF; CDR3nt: TGTGCCAGCAGCCCAACCCCCCCAGGGGCCTTCTCTGGGGCCAACGTCCTGACTTTC
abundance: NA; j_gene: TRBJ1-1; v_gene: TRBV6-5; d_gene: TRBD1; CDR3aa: CASSYSRTGGTEAFF; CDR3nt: TGTGCCAGCAGTTACTCCAGGACAGGGGGCACTGAAGCTTTCTTT
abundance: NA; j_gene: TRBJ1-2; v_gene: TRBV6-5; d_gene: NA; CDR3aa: CASSSWTAPNYGYTF; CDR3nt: TGTGCCAGCAGTTCATGGACAGCTCCCAACTATGGCTACACCTTC
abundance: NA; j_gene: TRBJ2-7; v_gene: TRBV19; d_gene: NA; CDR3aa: CASSMGGGSSYEQYF; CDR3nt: TGTGCCAGTAGTATGGGTGGGGGGAGCTCCTACGAGCAGTACTTC
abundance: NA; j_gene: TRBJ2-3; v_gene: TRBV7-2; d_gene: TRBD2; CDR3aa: CASSPGLVLLRDTQYF; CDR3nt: TGTGCCAGCAGCCCGGGACTAGTCTTACTTAGGGATACGCAGTATTTT
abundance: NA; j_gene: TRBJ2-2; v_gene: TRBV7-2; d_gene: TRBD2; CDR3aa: CASSSSRGRAGELFF; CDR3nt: TGTGCCAGCAGCTCCTCCCGGGGGAGGGCCGGGGAGCTGTTTTTT
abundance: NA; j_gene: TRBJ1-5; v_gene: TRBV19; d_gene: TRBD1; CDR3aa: CASRTSRQGENQPQHF; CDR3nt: TGTGCCAGTAGAACCTCTCGACAGGGGGAAAATCAGCCCCAGCATTTT
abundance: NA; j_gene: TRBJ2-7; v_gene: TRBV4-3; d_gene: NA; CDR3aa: CASSQLAGIYEQYF; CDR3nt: TGCGCCAGCAGCCAATTGGCAGGGATCTACGAGCAGTACTTC
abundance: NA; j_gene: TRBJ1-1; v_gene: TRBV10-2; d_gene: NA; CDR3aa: CASSGTGVTEAFF; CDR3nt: TGCGCCAGCAGTGGCACGGGGGTTACTGAAGCTTTCTTT
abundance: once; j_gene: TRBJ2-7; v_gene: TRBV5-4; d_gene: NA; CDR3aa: CASSKYQGLLEQYF; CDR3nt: TGTGCCAGCAGCAAGTATCAGGGACTGTTGGAGCAGTACTTC
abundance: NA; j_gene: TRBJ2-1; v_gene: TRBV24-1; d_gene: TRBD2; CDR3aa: CATSVKTSGRVNEQFF; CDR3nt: TGTGCCACCAGTGTCAAAACTAGCGGGAGGGTAAATGAGCAGTTCTTC
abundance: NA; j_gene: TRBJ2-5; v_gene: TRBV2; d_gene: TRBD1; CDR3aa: CASSPLRQGATQETQYF; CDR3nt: TGTGCCAGCAGTCCACTCAGACAGGGGGCCACCCAAGAGACCCAGTACTTC
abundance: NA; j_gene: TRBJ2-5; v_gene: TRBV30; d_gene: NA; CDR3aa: CAWSVTGSETQYF; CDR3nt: TGTGCCTGGAGTGTAACAGGTTCCGAGACCCAGTACTTC
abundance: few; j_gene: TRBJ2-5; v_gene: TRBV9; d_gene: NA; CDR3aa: CASSDPRRGGETQYF; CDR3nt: TGTGCCAGCAGCGACCCCAGAAGAGGGGGAGAGACCCAGTACTTC
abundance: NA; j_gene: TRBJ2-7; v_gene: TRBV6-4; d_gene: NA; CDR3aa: CASSEVPEGGEQYF; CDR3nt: TGTGCCAGCAGTGAGGTCCCGGAAGGCGGCGAGCAGTACTTC
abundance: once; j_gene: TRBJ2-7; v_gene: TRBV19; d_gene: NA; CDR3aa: CASSTGLSFTGEQYF; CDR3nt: TGTGCCAGTAGTACGGGACTTTCCTTTACCGGCGAGCAGTACTTC
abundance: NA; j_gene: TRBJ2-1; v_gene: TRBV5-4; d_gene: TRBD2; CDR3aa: CASSLAVSSGSYNEQFF; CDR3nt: TGTGCCAGCAGCTTGGCAGTGAGTAGCGGGAGTTACAATGAGCAGTTCTTC
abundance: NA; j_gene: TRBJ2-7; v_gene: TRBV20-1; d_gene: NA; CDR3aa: CSASTAYEQYF; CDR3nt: TGCAGTGCTAGTACAGCCTACGAGCAGTACTTC
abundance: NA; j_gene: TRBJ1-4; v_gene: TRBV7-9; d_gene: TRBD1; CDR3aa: CASSPRQGPGNEKLFF; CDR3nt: TGTGCCAGCAGCCCCCGACAGGGGCCGGGTAATGAAAAACTGTTTTTT
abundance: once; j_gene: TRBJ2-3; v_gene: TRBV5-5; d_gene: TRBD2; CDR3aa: CASSLTRAGGAADTQYF; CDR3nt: TGTGCCAGCAGCCTAACCCGAGCGGGAGGGGCTGCAGATACGCAGTATTTT
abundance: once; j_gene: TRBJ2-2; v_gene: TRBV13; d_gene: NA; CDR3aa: CASRSGTPTGELFF; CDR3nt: TGTGCCAGCAGATCCGGGACACCCACCGGGGAGCTGTTTTTT
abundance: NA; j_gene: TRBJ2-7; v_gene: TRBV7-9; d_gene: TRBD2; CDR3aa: CASSPRLAGAYEQYF; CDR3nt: TGTGCCAGCAGCCCCAGACTAGCGGGAGCCTACGAGCAGTACTTC
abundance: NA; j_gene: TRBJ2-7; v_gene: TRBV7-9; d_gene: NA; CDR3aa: CASSSGLGYEQYF; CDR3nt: TGTGCCAGCAGCTCCGGACTCGGCTACGAGCAGTACTTC
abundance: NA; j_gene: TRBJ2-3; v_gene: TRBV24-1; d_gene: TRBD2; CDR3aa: CASAGGVMRDTQYF; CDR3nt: TGTGCCAGCGCGGGGGGAGTAATGAGGGATACGCAGTATTTT
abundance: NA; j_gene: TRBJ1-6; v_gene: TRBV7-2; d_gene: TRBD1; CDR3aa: CASSLGTGSSPLHF; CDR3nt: TGTGCCAGCAGCTTAGGGACAGGGAGTTCACCCCTCCACTTT
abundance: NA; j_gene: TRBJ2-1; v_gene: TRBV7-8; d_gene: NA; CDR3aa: CASRKGTPRTSEQFF; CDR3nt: TGTGCCAGCCGCAAAGGAACTCCTCGTACTAGTGAGCAGTTCTTC
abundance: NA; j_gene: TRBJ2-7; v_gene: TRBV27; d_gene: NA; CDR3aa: CASSLRGTTYEQYF; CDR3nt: TGTGCCAGCAGTTTACGTGGCACCACCTACGAGCAGTACTTC
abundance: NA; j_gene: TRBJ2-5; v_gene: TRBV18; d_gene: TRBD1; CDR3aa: CASSPIWTGATLGETQYF; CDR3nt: TGTGCCAGCTCACCAATCTGGACAGGGGCGACGTTGGGAGAGACCCAGTACTTC
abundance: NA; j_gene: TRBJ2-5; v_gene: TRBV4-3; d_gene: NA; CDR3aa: CASSQDLRVTKETQYF; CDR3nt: TGCGCCAGCAGCCAAGATTTAAGAGTCACTAAAGAGACCCAGTACTTC
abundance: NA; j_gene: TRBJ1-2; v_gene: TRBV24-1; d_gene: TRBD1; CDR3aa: CATRAGGDYGYTF; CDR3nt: TGTGCCACCAGAGCAGGGGGAGACTATGGCTACACCTTC
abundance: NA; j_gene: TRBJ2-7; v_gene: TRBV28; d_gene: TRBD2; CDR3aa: CASSSGSSYEQYF; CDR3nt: TGTGCCAGCAGTAGCGGGAGCTCCTACGAGCAGTACTTC